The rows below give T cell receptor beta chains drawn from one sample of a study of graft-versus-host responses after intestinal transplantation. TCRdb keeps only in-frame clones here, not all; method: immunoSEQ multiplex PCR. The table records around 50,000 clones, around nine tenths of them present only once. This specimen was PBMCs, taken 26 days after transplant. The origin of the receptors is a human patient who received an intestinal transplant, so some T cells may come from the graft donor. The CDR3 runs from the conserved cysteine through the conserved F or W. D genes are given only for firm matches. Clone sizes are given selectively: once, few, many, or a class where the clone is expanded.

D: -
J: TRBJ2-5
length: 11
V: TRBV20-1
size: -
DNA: TGCAGTGGGGCAGCACAAGAGACCCAGTACTTC
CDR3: CSGAAQETQYF

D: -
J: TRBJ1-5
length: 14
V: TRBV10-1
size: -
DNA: TGCGCCAGCAGTGAGTCGACACCCGATGACCCCCAGCATTTT
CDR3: CASSESTPDDPQHF

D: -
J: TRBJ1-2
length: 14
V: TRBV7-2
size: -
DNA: TGTGCCAGCAGCTTAGATCTCAGTGACTATGGCTACACCTTC
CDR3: CASSLDLSDYGYTF

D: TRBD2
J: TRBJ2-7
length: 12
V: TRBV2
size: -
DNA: TGTGCCAGCAGTGGGACTAGCTACGAGCAGTACTTC
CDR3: CASSGTSYEQYF

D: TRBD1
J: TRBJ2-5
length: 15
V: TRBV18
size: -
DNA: TGTGCCAGCTCACCCCTCAGGGACAGTCAAGAGACCCAGTACTTC
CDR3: CASSPLRDSQETQYF

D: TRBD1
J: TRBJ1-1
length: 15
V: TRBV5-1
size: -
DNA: TGCGCCAGCAGCTCGCCGGGACAGGGGAACACTGAAGCTTTCTTT
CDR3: CASSSPGQGNTEAFF

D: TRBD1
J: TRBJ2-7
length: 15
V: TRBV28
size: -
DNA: TGTGCCAGCAGTTTACGGGGACAGGCACCTTACGAGCAGTACTTC
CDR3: CASSLRGQAPYEQYF

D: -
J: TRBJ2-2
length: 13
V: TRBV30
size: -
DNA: TGTGCCTGGACTACAGGGAGAACCGGGGAGCTGTTTTTT
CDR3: CAWTTGRTGELFF

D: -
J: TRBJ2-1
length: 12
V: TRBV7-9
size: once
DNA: TGTGCCAGCAGCCTCGGGGGGCCTTGGCGGTTCTTC
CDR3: CASSLGGPWRFF

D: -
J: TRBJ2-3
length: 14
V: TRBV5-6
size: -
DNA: TGTGCCAGCAGCTCGACAGCTATCACAGATACGCAGTATTTT
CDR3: CASSSTAITDTQYF

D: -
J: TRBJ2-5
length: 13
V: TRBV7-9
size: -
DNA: TGTGCCAGCAGCTTAGGACCGGAGGAGACCCAGTACTTC
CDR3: CASSLGPEETQYF

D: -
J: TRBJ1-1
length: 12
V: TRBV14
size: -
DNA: TGTGCCAGCAGCTACTGGTCTGAACGAGCTTTCTTT
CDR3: CASSYWSERAFF

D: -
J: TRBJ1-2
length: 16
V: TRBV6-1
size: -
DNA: TGTGCCAGCAGTGAAGCGAGGACAGTAGCCTTCTATGGCTACACCTTC
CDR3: CASSEARTVAFYGYTF

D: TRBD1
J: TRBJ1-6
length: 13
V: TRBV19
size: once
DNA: TGTGCCACCCGGGACAGGATTAATTCACCCCTCCACTTT
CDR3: CATRDRINSPLHF

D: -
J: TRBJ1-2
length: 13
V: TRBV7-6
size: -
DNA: TGTGCCAGCAGCTTAGAGGGGTTCGCTGGCTACACCTTC
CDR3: CASSLEGFAGYTF

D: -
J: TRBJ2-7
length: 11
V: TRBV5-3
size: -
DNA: TGTGCCAGAAGCTTGGCCGGCGAGCAGTACTTC
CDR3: CARSLAGEQYF

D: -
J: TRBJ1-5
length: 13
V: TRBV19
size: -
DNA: TGTGCCAGTATGGGCAGGGGTGGTCAGCCCCAGCATTTT
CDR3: CASMGRGGQPQHF

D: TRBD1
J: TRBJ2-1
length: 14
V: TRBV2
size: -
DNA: TGTGCCAGCAGTGGGAGGACAGGTGCGTTTGAGCAGTTCTTC
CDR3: CASSGRTGAFEQFF

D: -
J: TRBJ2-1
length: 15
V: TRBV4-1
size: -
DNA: TGCGCCAGCAGCCAAGTGGCGGGAACCTACAATGAGCAGTTCTTC
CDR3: CASSQVAGTYNEQFF

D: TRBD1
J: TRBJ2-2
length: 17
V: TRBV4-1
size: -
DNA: TGCGCCAGCAGCCAAGACCAGACAGGGGCGAACACCGGGGAGCTGTTTTTT
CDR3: CASSQDQTGANTGELFF

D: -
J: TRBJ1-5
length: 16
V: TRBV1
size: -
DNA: TGCACCAGCAGCCAAGTATACAGGGTAAGCAATCAGCCCCAGCATTTT
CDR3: CTSSQVYRVSNQPQHF

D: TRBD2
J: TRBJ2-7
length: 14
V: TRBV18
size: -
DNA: TGTGCCAGCTCACCACCGGGCGGGAGCCCAGAGCAGTACTTC
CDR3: CASSPPGGSPEQYF

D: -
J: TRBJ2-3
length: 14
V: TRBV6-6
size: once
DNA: TGTGCCAGCAGTTACTCGTCCGGCACAGATACGCAGTATTTT
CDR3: CASSYSSGTDTQYF

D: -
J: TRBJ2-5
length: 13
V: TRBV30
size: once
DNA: TGTGCCTGGAGAGCAGGGCACCAAGAGACCCAGTACTTC
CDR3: CAWRAGHQETQYF

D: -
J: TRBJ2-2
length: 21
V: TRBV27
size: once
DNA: TGTGCCAGCAGTTTATGGTGGTCGATGTCCTCAGTGCCCGCGAACACCGGGGAGCTGTTTTTT
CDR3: CASSLWWSMSSVPANTGELFF

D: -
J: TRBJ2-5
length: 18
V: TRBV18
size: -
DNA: TGTGCCAGCTCACCACTGGTAGTAAGTTTCAGCGAGGTGGAGACCCAGTACTTC
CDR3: CASSPLVVSFSEVETQYF

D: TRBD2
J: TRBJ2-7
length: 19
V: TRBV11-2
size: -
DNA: TGTGCCAGCAGCTTAGATCTCGGGCTAGCGGGAGGGCCAAACTACGAGCAGTACTTC
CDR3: CASSLDLGLAGGPNYEQYF

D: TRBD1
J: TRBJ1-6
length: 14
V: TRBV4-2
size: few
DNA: TGTGCCAGCAGAGAGACAGGGGTCAATTCACCCCTCCACTTT
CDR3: CASRETGVNSPLHF

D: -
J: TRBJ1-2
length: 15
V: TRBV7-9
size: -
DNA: TGTGCCAGCAGCTTGCTCCCCCAGGGATCCTATGGCTACACCTTC
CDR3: CASSLLPQGSYGYTF

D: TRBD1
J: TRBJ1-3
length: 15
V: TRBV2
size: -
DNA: TGTGCCAGCAGGAAGACAGGGCAAGAAGGAAACACCATATATTTT
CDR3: CASRKTGQEGNTIYF

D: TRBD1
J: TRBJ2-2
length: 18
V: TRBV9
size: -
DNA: TGTGCCAGCAGCTACCCCGGCCGACAGGGGGCAAACACCGGGGAGCTGTTTTTT
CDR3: CASSYPGRQGANTGELFF

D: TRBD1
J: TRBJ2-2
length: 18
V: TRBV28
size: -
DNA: TGTGCCAGCAGTTCAACCCGACCGGGACAGGTGAATTGGAGGGAGCTGTTTTTT
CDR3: CASSSTRPGQVNWRELFF

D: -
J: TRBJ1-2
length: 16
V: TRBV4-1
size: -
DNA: TGCGCCAGCAGCGAAGTTCGGGGGGAGGCTAACTATGGCTACACCTTC
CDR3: CASSEVRGEANYGYTF

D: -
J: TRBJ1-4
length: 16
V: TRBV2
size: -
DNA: TGTGCCAGCAGTGAGTACGTGGGGGCGGCTAATGAAAAACTGTTTTTT
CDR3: CASSEYVGAANEKLFF

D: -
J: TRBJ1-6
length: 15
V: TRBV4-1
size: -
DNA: TGCGCCAGCAGCCAAGCCCACAGGGAGAATTCACCCCTCCACTTT
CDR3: CASSQAHRENSPLHF

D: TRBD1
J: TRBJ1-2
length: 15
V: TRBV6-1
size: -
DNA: TGTGCCAGCAGTGAATATTCAGGGGGCAACTATGGCTACACCTTC
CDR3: CASSEYSGGNYGYTF

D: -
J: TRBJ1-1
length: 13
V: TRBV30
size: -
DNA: TGTGCCTGGAACCAGGGCACGTACACTGAAGCTTTCTTT
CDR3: CAWNQGTYTEAFF

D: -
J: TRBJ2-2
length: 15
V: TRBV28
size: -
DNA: TGTGCCAGCAGGTACAGGGATGGGAACACCGGGGAGCTGTTTTTT
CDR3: CASRYRDGNTGELFF

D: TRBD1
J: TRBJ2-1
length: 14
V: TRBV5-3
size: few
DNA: TGTGCCAGAAGCTTGGGACAGGGCTACAATGAGCAGTTCTTC
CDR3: CARSLGQGYNEQFF

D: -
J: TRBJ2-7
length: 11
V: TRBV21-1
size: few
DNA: TGTGCCAGCAGCAAGACTTACGAGCAGTACTTC
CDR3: CASSKTYEQYF

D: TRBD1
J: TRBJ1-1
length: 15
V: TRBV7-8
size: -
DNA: TGTGCCAGCAGCACCCGGACAGGGAGGACCACTGAAGCTTTCTTT
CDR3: CASSTRTGRTTEAFF

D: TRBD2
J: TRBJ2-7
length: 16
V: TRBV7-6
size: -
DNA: TGTGCCAGCAGCCCCGTGGGTAGCGGGAGCTCCTACGAGCAGTACTTC
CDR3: CASSPVGSGSSYEQYF

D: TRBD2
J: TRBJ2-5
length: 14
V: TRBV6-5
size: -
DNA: TGTGCCAGCAGTTTACTAGCGTCAGGTGGGACCCAGTACTTC
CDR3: CASSLLASGGTQYF

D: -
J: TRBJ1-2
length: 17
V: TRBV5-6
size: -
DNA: TGTGCCAGCAGCCCGGGGTGGAGCGCACGGAAGTTCTATGGCTACACCTTC
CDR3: CASSPGWSARKFYGYTF

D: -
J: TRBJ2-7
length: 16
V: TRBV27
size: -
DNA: TGTGCCAGCAGTTTGACCAGGTTGGCGCGAGAATACGAGCAGTACTTC
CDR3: CASSLTRLAREYEQYF

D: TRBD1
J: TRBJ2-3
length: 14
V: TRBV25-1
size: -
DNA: TGTGCCAGCAGTGCACAGGGGGGAACGGATACGCAGTATTTT
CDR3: CASSAQGGTDTQYF

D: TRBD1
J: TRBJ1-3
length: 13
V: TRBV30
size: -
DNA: TGTGCCTGGGACAGGGGGCTCGGAAACACCATATATTTT
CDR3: CAWDRGLGNTIYF

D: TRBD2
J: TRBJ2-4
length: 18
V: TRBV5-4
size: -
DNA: TGTGCCAGCAGCACAGACGGGGGTGCGGGGGGAGTTTCCGCCATTCAGTACTTC
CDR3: CASSTDGGAGGVSAIQYF

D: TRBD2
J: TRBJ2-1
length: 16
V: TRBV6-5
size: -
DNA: TGTGCCAGCAGTAACTCCCTAGCGGGAGCTTACAATGAGCAGTTCTTC
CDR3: CASSNSLAGAYNEQFF

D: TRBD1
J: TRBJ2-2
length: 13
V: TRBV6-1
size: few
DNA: TGTGCCAGCACAACAGGGGACACCGGGGAGCTGTTTTTT
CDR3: CASTTGDTGELFF

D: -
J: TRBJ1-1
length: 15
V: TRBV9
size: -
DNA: TGTGCCAGCAGCGTAGTTCCGAGGGTGAACACTGAAGCTTTCTTT
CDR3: CASSVVPRVNTEAFF

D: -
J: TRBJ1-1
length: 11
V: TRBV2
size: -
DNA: TGTGCCAGCGGGGCAGGGACTGAAGCTTTCTTT
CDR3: CASGAGTEAFF

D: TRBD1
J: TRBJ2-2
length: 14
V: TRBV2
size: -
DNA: TGTGCCAGCAGACCCGAAGACAGGGCCGGGGAGCTGTTTTTT
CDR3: CASRPEDRAGELFF

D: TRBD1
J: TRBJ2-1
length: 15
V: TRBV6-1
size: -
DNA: TGTGCCAGCAACCAAGGACAGGGGAGATGGAATGAGCAGTTCTTC
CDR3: CASNQGQGRWNEQFF

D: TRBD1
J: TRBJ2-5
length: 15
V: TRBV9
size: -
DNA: TGTGCCAGCAGCCCGGGGACAGGGAGAGGAGAGACCCAGTACTTC
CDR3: CASSPGTGRGETQYF